Given below is one TCR beta chain in context. The sample belongs to a study of neurological immune-mediated disorders. TCRdb reprocessed the 5' RACE reads with MiXCR, giving one entry per CDR3 protein. The sample carries 74,000 or so distinct CDR3 sequences, 9.4% recorded once. It was from 2 million PBMCs stored at -80 C that the unsorted libraries were obtained. Trimming cost V 2 bases and J 0 bases, with 9 bases left between them. CDR3 length: 15 amino acids. Germline lookup yields CDR1 SGHRS and CDR2 YFSETQ. The V gene is TRBV5-1, the J gene TRBJ1-5; D perhaps matches TRBD1 (6 bases). This receptor was identified in a man between 50 and 59 years old in good health. Sequenced input: PBMCs. The CDR3 protein is CASSLQGNSNQPQHF. The DNA of the CDR3 is TGCGCCAGCAGCTTACAGGGAAATAGCAATCAGCCCCAGCATTTT. The full variable domain, its missing parts supplied by reference TRBV5-1 and TRBJ1-5, is KAGVTQTPRYLIKTRGQQVTLSCSPISGHRSVSWYQQTPGQGLQFLFEYFSETQRNKGNFPGRFSGRQFSNSRSEMNVSTLELGDSALYLCASSLQGNSNQPQHFGDGTRLSIL.